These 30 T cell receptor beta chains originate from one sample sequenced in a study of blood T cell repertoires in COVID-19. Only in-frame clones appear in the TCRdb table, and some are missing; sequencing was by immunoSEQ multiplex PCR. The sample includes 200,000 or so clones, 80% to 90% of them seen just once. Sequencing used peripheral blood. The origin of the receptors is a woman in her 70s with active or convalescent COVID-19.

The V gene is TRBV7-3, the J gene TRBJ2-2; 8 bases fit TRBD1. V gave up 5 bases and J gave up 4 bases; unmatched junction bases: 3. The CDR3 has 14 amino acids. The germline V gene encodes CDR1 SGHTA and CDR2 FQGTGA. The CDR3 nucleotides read TGTGCCAGCAGCACAGGGGGATTCACCGGGGAGCTGTTTTTT. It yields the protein CASSTGGFTGELFF.

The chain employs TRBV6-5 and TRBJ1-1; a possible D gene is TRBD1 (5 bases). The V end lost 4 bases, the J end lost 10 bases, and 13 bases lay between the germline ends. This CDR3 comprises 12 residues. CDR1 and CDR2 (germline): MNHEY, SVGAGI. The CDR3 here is CASSSRQTGAFF. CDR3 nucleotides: TGTGCCAGCAGTTCCCGACAGACCGGAGCTTTCTTT.

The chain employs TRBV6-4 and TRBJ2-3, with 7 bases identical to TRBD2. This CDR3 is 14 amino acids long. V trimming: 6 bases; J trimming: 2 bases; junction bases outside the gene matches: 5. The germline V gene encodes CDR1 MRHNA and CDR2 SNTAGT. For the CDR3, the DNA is TGTGCCAGCAGGAGCGGGGTCTACACAGATACGCAGTATTTT. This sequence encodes CASRSGVYTDTQYF.

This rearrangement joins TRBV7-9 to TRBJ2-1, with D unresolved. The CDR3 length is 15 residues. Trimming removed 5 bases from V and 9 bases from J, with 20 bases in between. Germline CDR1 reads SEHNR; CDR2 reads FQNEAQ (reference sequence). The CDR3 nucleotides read TGTGCCAGCAGCATCCTCCGTTTTAGTTCGGTTGAGCAGTTCTTC. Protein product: CASSILRFSSVEQFF.

In DNA, the CDR3 is TGTGCCAGCAGTCGCGGGGATGGGATTCAGCCCCAGCATTTT. It encodes CASSRGDGIQPQHF. V is TRBV6-5 and J is TRBJ1-5; D gene uncertain. In germline, CDR1 is MNHEY, CDR2 SVGAGI. Trimming took off 5 bases at V and 6 bases at J, with 14 bases between the two ends. This CDR3 has 14 amino acids.

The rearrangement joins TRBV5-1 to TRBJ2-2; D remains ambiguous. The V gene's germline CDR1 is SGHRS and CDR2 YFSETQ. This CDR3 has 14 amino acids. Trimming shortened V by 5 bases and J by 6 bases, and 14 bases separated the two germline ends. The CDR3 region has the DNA TGCGCCAGCAGACAGTACGTGGGCCCCGGGGAGCTGTTTTTT. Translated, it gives CASRQYVGPGELFF. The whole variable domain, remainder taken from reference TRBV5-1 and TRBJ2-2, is KAGVTQTPRYLIKTRGQQVTLSCSPISGHRSVSWYQQTPGQGLQFLFEYFSETQRNKGNFPGRFSGRQFSNSRSEMNVSTLELGDSALYLCASRQYVGPGELFFGEGSRLTVL.

The CDR3 DNA reads as TGTGCCAGCAGCACCTGGACAGGGCAAATCTACAATGAGCAGTTCTTC. This encodes CASSTWTGQIYNEQFF. The chain links TRBV5-4 to TRBJ2-1; 8 bases line up with TRBD1. J gave up 3 bases and V 4 bases, and 9 bases lay outside the gene matches. The CDR3 runs to 16 residues. Germline lookup yields CDR1 SGHNT and CDR2 YYREEE (reference sequence). The full variable domain, its missing parts supplied by reference TRBV5-4 and TRBJ2-1, is ETGVTQSPTHLIKTRGQQVTLRCSSQSGHNTVSWYQQALGQGPQFIFQYYREEENGRGNFPPRFSGLQFPNYSSELNVNALELDDSALYLCASSTWTGQIYNEQFFGPGTRLTVL.

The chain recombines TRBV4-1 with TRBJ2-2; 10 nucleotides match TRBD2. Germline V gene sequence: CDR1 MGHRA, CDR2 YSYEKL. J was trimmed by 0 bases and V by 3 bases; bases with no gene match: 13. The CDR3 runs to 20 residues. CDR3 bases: TGCGCCAGCAGCCATCCGGGGGCGGTAGCGGGAGGAACGAACACCGGGGAGCTGTTTTTT. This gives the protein CASSHPGAVAGGTNTGELFF.

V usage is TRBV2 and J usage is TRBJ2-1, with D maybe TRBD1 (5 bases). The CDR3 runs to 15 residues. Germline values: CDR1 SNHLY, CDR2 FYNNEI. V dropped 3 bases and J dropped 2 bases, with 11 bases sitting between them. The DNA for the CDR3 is TGTGCCAGCAGTGATGCCAGGGCGGCCTACAATGAGCAGTTCTTC. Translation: CASSDARAAYNEQFF.

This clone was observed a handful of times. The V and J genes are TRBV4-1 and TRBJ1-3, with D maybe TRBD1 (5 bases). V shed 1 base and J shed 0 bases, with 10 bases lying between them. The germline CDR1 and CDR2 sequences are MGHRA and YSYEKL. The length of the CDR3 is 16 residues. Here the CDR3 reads CASSQGRGYSGNTIYF. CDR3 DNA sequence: TGCGCCAGCAGCCAAGGGCGGGGGTACTCTGGAAACACCATATATTTT.

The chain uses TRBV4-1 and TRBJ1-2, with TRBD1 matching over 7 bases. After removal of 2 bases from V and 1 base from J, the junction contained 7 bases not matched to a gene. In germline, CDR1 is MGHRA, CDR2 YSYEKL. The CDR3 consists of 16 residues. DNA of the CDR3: TGCGCCAGCAGCCAAAACGACAGGGCCCATAACTATGGCTACACCTTC. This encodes CASSQNDRAHNYGYTF.

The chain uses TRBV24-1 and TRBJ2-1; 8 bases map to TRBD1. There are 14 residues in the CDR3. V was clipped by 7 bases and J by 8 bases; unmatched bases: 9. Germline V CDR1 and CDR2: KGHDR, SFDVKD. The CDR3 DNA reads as TGTGCCACCAGACCCGGGCAGGGGGCGCATGAGCAGTTCTTC. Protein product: CATRPGQGAHEQFF.

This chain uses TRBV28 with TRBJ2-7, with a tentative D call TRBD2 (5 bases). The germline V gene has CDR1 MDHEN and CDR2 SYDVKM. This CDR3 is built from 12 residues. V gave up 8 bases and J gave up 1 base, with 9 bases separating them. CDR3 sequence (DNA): TGTGCCAGCTCGAGGGTTTCCTACGAGCAGTACTTC. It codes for CASSRVSYEQYF.

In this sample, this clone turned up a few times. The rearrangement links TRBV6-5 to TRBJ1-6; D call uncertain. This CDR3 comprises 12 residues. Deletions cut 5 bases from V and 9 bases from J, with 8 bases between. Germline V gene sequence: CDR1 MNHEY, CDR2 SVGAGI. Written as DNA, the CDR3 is TGTGCCAGCAGTCCTGGAGGTTCACCCCTCCACTTT. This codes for CASSPGGSPLHF.

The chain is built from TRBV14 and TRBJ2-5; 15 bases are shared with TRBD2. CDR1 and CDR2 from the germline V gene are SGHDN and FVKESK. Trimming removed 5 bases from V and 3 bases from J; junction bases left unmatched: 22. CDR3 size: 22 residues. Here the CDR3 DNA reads TGTGCCAGCAGCTACCGGCGACGTGGGACTAGCGGGAGGTATCATCTCGAAGAGACCCAGTACTTC. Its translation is CASSYRRRGTSGRYHLEETQYF.

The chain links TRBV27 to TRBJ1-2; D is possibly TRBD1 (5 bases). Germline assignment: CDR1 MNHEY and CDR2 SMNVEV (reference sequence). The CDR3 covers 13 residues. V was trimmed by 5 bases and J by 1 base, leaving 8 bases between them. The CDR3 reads CASSPDINYGYTF. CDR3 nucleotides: TGTGCCAGCAGTCCGGACATTAACTATGGCTACACCTTC.

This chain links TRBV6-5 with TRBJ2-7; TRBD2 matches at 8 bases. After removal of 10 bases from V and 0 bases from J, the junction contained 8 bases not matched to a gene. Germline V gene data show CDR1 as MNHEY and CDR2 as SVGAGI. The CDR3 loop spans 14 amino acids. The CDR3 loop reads CATKLLADSYEQYF. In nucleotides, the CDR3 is TGTGCCACCAAGTTACTAGCGGACTCCTACGAGCAGTACTTC.

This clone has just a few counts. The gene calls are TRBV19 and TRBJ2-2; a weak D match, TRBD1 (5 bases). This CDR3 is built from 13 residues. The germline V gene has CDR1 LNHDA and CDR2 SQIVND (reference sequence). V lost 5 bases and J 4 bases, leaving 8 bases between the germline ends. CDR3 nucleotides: TGTGCCAGTAGTCCGACAGTCACCGGGGAGCTGTTTTTT. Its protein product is CASSPTVTGELFF. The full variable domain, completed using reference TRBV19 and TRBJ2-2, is DGGITQSPKYLFRKEGQNVTLSCEQNLNHDAMYWYRQDPGQGLRLIYYSQIVNDFQKGDIAEGYSVSREKKESFPLTVTSAQKNPTAFYLCASSPTVTGELFFGEGSRLTVL.

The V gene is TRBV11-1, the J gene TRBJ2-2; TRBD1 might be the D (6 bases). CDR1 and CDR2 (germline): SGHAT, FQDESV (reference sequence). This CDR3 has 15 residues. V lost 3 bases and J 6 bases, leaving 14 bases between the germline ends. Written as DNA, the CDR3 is TGTGCCAGCAGCTTCTGGACTGAGGGGGCCGGGGAGCTGTTTTTT. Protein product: CASSFWTEGAGELFF.

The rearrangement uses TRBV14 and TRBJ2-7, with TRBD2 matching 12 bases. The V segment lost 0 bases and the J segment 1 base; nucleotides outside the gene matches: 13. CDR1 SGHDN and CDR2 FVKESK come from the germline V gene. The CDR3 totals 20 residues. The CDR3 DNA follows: TGTGCCAGCAGCCAAGATTGGGTAGGGACTAGCGGGTGGAGGTCCTACGAGCAGTACTTC. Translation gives CASSQDWVGTSGWRSYEQYF.

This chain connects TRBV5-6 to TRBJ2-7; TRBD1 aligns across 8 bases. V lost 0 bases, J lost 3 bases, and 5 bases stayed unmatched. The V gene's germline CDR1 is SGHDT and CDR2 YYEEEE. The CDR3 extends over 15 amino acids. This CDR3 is CASSLEGRGHYEQYF. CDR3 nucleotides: TGTGCCAGCAGCTTGGAAGGCAGGGGGCACTACGAGCAGTACTTC.

The CDR3 bases are TGTGCCAGCAGCGTCGGGACTAGCGGGGACAATGAGCAGTTCTTC. This codes for CASSVGTSGDNEQFF. The rearrangement links TRBV9 to TRBJ2-1; 13 positions match TRBD2. The trim removed 2 bases at V and 5 bases at J, leaving 1 base unmatched. The CDR3 totals 15 residues. The germline CDR1 and CDR2 sequences are SGDLS and YYNGEE.

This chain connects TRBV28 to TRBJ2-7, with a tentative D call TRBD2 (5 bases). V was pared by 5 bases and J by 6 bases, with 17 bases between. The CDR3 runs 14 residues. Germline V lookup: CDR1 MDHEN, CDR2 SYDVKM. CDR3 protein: CASSIPGLGSEQYF. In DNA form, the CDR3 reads TGTGCCAGCAGTATACCGGGATTGGGGTCCGAGCAGTACTTC.

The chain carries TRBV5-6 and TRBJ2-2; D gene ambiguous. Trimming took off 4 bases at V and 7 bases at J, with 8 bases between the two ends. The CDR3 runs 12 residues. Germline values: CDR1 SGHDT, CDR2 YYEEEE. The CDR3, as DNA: TGTGCCAGCAGCACGGTGGTCGGGGAGCTGTTTTTT. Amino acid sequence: CASSTVVGELFF.

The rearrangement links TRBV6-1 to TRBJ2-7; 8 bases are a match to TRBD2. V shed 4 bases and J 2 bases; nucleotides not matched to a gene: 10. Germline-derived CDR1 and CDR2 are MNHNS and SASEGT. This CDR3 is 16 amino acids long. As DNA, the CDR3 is TGTGCCAGCAGTGGAGCAGGCACTAGCGGAACCTACGAGCAGTACTTC. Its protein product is CASSGAGTSGTYEQYF.

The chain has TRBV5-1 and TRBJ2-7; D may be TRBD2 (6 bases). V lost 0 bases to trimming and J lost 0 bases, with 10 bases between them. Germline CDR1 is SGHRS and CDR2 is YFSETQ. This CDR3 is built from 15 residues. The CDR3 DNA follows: TGCGCCAGCAGCTTGGTACGGGAGAACTCCTACGAGCAGTACTTC. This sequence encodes CASSLVRENSYEQYF.

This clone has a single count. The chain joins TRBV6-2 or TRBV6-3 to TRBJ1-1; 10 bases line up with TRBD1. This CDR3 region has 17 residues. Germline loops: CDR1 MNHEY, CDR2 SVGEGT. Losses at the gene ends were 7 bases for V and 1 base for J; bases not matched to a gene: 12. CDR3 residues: CASTPRTGGARNTEAFF. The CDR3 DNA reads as TGTGCCAGCACCCCCAGGACAGGGGGGGCAAGGAACACTGAAGCTTTCTTT.

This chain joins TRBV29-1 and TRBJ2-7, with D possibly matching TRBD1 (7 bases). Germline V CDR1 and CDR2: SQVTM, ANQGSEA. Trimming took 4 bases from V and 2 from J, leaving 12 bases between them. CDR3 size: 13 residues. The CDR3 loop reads CSVGRDSTYEQYF. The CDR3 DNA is TGCAGCGTTGGGAGGGACAGTACCTACGAGCAGTACTTC.

The CDR3 nucleotides read TGTGCCAGCAGCTCAAGGGGACTGCGGGAGGGAGGGCACGAGCAGTACTTC. Translated: CASSSRGLREGGHEQYF. The rearrangement links TRBV7-9 to TRBJ2-7, with 9 bases lining up with TRBD2. The CDR3 is 17 amino acids. V dropped 4 bases and J dropped 5; count of bases not matched to a gene: 15. CDR1 SEHNR and CDR2 FQNEAQ come from the germline V gene (reference sequence).

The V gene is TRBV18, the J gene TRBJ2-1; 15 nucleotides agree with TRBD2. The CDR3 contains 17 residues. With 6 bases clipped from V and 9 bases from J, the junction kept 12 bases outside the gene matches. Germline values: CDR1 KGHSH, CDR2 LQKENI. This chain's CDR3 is CASSRAGLAGGPGEQFF. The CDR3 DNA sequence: TGTGCCAGCTCCCGAGCTGGACTAGCGGGAGGGCCGGGTGAGCAGTTCTTC.